The T cell receptor beta chain described here comes from a study of blood T cells in healthy people across ages (dated by TCRdb to 2015 to 2017). About the study as a whole: In model experiments, template switching captured roughly one uniquely barcoded TCR beta cDNA molecule for every two T cells. Age-related changes in TCR beta repertoire diversity were measured in the study by deep sequencing normalized with unique cDNA molecular identifiers. The donors were divided into four age groups: young (average about 16 years), middle-aged (over 35), aged (62) and long-lived (roughly 88). To avoid experimental bias, donors of different ages were randomly spread across the sequencing lanes. For two donors (one aged 18 to 30 and one aged 80 or older), the study analyzed two additional independent replicas of 1 million unique cDNA reads from the same blood draw. Beyond this particular receptor, the publication reports: Compared with the aged group, the long-lived group had more naive CD4+ T cells, fewer expanded clones and increased TCR diversity, a pattern suggesting age selection. Total diversity estimates from one million sequenced T cells were considered lower bounds and underestimates. The CMV infection status of donors was not known, potentially confounding age-related changes in expanded clonotypes. Observed TCR beta diversity correlated strongly with the percentage of naive T cells measured by flow cytometry. Conclusive comparison of naive and antigen-experienced compartments was prevented by the profiling of bulk unsorted PBMCs. As age increased, observed TCR beta diversity per million T cells dropped in a roughly linear way, and a significant reduction was already evident by age about 40.

Taken from cysteine to phenylalanine, the CDR3 has 13 residues. Of the read, only the CDR3 DNA is kept; its 39 bases are in frame from base 1. At the junction V is shortened by 1 base and J by 5 bases, with 10 bases in between. CDR1 and CDR2 are drawn from the germline V gene: SGDLS, YYNGEE. Donors were 40 or so systemically healthy Caucasian individuals from Russia aged roughly 6 to 100 years. Each donor gave ten milliliters of peripheral blood, collected into EDTA-treated Vacutainer tubes. Ficoll-Paque density-gradient centrifugation was used to isolate PBMCs, with at least 6 million obtained per sample. Trizol reagent was used to extract total RNA from PBMCs, with at least 5 micrograms per sample. For every donor, flow cytometry on a PBMC aliquot measured the percentage of naive CD45RAhigh/CD27high T cells. This clonotype has at least ten counts. There is no known antigen for this receptor. Per-nucleotide qualities are absent, and no much larger clonotype sits a single base away.

The protocol used for the library was 5' RACE. The data were produced on an Illumina HiSeq 2500. A second PCR of roughly 6 to 12 cycles was run with a J-beta primer mix and a sample-barcoded 5' primer. Each TCR beta cDNA molecule received a unique molecular identifier from a template-switch 5' adaptor carrying 12 random nucleotides. Each sample yielded at least 2.5 million CDR3-containing paired-end reads. The Mint cDNA synthesis kit, primed by a TRBC-specific oligonucleotide, was used to synthesize first-strand cDNA from all RNA. Following uracil-DNA glycosylase treatment, a first 18-cycle PCR with universal primers M1SS and BC2_uni_R was performed on all cDNA. On the study's bioinformatics: Each sample was normalized by randomly selecting 1 million high-quality reads, each carrying a distinct molecular identifier. Reads with shared molecular identifiers were discarded instead of being binned into consensus sequences. MiTCR, with a Q25 quality threshold and the strictest error-elimination algorithm, was used for CDR3 identification, clonotype clustering and error correction. Lower-bound total TCR beta diversity was estimated with a nonparametric unseen species model using Euler transformation. TCRdb trimmed the raw reads at Q25, called clones with MiXCR and kept productive beta chains. Under each unique CDR3 protein, matching rows form one entry showing the most common genes and DNA. TCRdb, not the authors, supplied the V and J calls. The sample contains 910,000 or so distinct CDR3 sequences, 51% of them found a single time. About a fifth of the sample comes from the top ten.

Sequenced material: blood. The rearrangement joined TRBV9 to TRBJ2-7, with the D segment identity uncertain. The TCR was taken from a woman in her sixties or seventies in good health. In nucleotides, the sequence is TGTGCCAGCAGCGTAATGCTGTCGGACGAGCAGTACTTC. Translated, this is CASSVMLSDEQYF.